The 13 T cell receptor beta chains given below trace back to one sample, sequenced in a study of blood T cells in healthy people across ages. Primed by a sample-barcoded 5' primer and a J-beta primer mix, a second PCR proceeded for about 7 to 11 cycles. TCRdb re-analysed the 5' RACE reads in MiXCR, keeping a single row per CDR3 protein. The table includes some 1.5 million distinct CDR3 sequences, roughly 27% detected once. Sequencing used blood. Source of these receptors: a woman aged 25 to 45 in good health.

In its sample, this clonotype was seen once. This chain uses TRBV15 with TRBJ1-2, with 10 bases lining up with TRBD1. CDR1 LNHNV and CDR2 YYDKDF come from the germline V gene (reference sequence). This CDR3 comprises 17 residues. V was pared by 5 bases and J by 1 base, with 10 bases of the junction left unmatched. The CDR3 sequence: CATSPTLGDRGNYGYTF. The CDR3, as DNA: TGTGCCACCAGCCCTACCCTTGGGGACAGGGGTAACTATGGCTACACCTTC.

The rearrangement uses TRBV5-1 and TRBJ1-1; no definite D call. This CDR3 contains 14 residues. Trimming left V 6 bases short and J 0 bases short, with 12 bases between. Germline lookup yields CDR1 SGHRS and CDR2 YFSETQ. CDR3 nucleotide sequence: TGCGCCAGCAACTCCAGCGGAATGAACACTGAAGCTTTCTTT. Amino acid sequence: CASNSSGMNTEAFF.

The rearrangement joins TRBV29-1 to TRBJ1-1, with D perhaps TRBD1 (5 bases). V shed 5 bases and J shed 3 bases, with 16 bases lying between them. The CDR3 length is 14 residues. CDR1 and CDR2 (germline): SQVTM, ANQGSEA. CDR3 DNA: TGCAGCGTTTGTCTTGGCAGGGCTCACACTGAAGCTTTCTTT. The encoded protein is CSVCLGRAHTEAFF.

The CDR3 loop reads CASRHRDYLNTGELFF. The CDR3 DNA reads as TGTGCCAGCAGACACCGGGACTACTTAAACACCGGGGAGCTGTTTTTT. V is TRBV7-9 and J is TRBJ2-2; 7 bases agree with TRBD2. Germline-derived CDR1 and CDR2 are SEHNR and FQNEAQ (reference sequence). Trimming removed 6 bases from V and 2 bases from J; junction bases left unmatched: 9. This CDR3 has 16 amino acids.

This clonotype appeared a few times. The V gene is TRBV12-3 or TRBV12-4, the J gene TRBJ2-4, with D possibly being TRBD1 or TRBD2 (5 bases each). The CDR3 loop spans 13 amino acids. V was pared by 7 bases and J by 10 bases, with 17 bases between. The CDR3 DNA follows: TGTGCCAGCAATACCGGGACCCCGAAGATTCAGTACTTC. Residues: CASNTGTPKIQYF.

The chain links TRBV11-2 to TRBJ2-4; D perhaps matches TRBD2 (5 bases). CDR1 and CDR2 (germline): SGHAT, FQNNGV. The length of the CDR3 is 13 residues. V was cut by 7 bases and J by 3 bases, with 10 bases left in between. The CDR3 DNA follows: TGTGCCAGCACCGATCGGGACAAAAACATTCAGTACTTC. Its protein product is CASTDRDKNIQYF.

The chain combines TRBV29-1 with TRBJ2-1, with D possibly TRBD1 on 7 matching bases. V lost 8 bases and J lost 2, with 22 bases in between. The CDR3 runs 16 residues. Looked up from germline, CDR1 is SQVTM and CDR2 is ANQGSEA. The CDR3 reads CSYRRAWTGPYNEQFF. Here the CDR3 DNA reads TGCAGCTATAGGAGGGCTTGGACAGGCCCCTACAATGAGCAGTTCTTC.

The V and J genes are TRBV28 and TRBJ1-4, with D perhaps matching TRBD1 (5 bases). The CDR3 is 15 residues long. The V end lost 3 bases, the J end lost 7 bases, and 15 bases lay between the germline ends. The germline CDR1 and CDR2 sequences are MDHEN and SYDVKM. In DNA, the CDR3 is TGTGCCAGCAGTTTCTACCAGGGCGAGGCTGAAAAACTGTTTTTT. Translation gives CASSFYQGEAEKLFF.

This clonotype was counted between two and nine times. This chain uses TRBV5-1 with TRBJ2-5; no definite D call. Trimming left V 6 bases short and J 3 bases short, with 12 bases between. This CDR3 spans 13 amino acids. Germline V gene lookup returns CDR1 SGHRS and CDR2 YFSETQ. The CDR3 loop reads CASKVAGEETQYF. The CDR3 coding sequence is TGCGCCAGCAAGGTAGCAGGAGAAGAGACCCAGTACTTC.

The V gene is TRBV15, the J gene TRBJ2-5; weak D call: TRBD1 (6 bases). Germline loops: CDR1 LNHNV, CDR2 YYDKDF (reference sequence). The V and J ends lost 0 bases and 2 bases respectively, with 13 bases between them. This CDR3 comprises 16 residues. The CDR3 nucleotides read TGTGCCACCAGCAGAGATCTTAGGACAGCTCAAGAGACCCAGTACTTC. Protein sequence: CATSRDLRTAQETQYF.

This clonotype was counted at least ten times. The V and J genes are TRBV27 and TRBJ2-3; D gene uncertain. The CDR3 spans 12 residues. Germline CDR1 reads MNHEY; CDR2 reads SMNVEV (reference sequence). V dropped 5 bases and J dropped 4 bases, with 7 bases sitting between them. CDR3 coding DNA: TGTGCCAGCAGTCCAAATTCAGATACGCAGTATTTT. Its translation: CASSPNSDTQYF.

The CDR3 region is CASSLSSGLCYEQYF. For the CDR3, the DNA is TGTGCCAGCAGTTTATCTTCTGGACTGTGCTACGAGCAGTACTTC. The V and J genes are TRBV27 and TRBJ2-7, with D possibly TRBD2 on 5 matching bases. Germline V CDR1 and CDR2: MNHEY, SMNVEV (reference sequence). The V gene lost 0 bases and the J gene lost 3 bases, with 12 bases spanning the gap. The CDR3 length is 15 residues.

The J gene is TRBJ1-5, the V gene TRBV12-3 or TRBV12-4; D may be TRBD1 (5 bases). The length of the CDR3 is 14 residues. V shed 5 bases and J shed 7 bases, with 15 bases lying between them. CDR3 coding DNA: TGTGCCAGCAGTCTCAGGGCTGGGAAACAGCCCCAGCATTTT. Translation gives CASSLRAGKQPQHF.